This TCR beta chain was recorded in a study of cytomegalovirus exposure and HLA in healthy donors. Background on the study: HLA-typed donors were the source of about 85 million unique TCRs held in an early data release.

The study's findings and limits: A further, later analysis showed that HLA-associated TCR beta chains (compared with equally common others) were more clonally expanded.

A multiplex PCR was run with 60 Vbeta primers and 13 Jbeta primers. Method: immunoSEQ multiplex PCR; TCRdb's copy keeps in-frame clones and lacks some. The sample comprises roughly 140,000 clones, around 60% of which are singletons, and roughly 7% rests with the top ten. This clone was seen once. Its antigen remains unknown. V lost 5 bases, J lost 1 base, and 32 bases lay in between. The CDR3 spans 22 residues. CDR1 and CDR2 from the germline V gene are MNHEY and SMNVEV (reference sequence). Sequenced material: PBMCs. This receptor was obtained from a woman aged 55 to 70 in good health and CMV-seropositive. The rearrangement uses TRBV27 and TRBJ2-2, with a weak D call TRBD1 (6 bases). CDR3 sequence reads: CASSLRQGQNPNPMVNTGELFF. CDR3 DNA sequence: TGTGCCAGCAGTCTCCGCCAGGGACAAAACCCAAACCCTATGGTGAACACCGGGGAGCTGTTTTTT.